This paragraph covers one T cell receptor beta chain sequence. This sample was taken from a study of Ad26.COV2.S vaccination and SARS-CoV-2 variants. Data came from immunoSEQ multiplex PCR; TCRdb stores just in-frame clones and leaves some out. The sample carries around 340,000 clones, about 88% recorded once. Indicated treatment: about 20 received Ad26.COV2.S at low or high dose, single or two shots; about 5 received placebo; per-sample allocation not given. All samples were drawn on day 63, counting from the first vaccine or placebo injection. The receptor was isolated from a person aged 18-65 years who received the Ad26.COV2.S COVID-19 vaccine or a placebo. The material was peripheral blood, obtained in a trial of Ad26.COV2.S vaccine versus placebo.

The CDR3 loop reads CASTRAGVSAYNEQFF. CDR3 sequence (DNA): TGTGCCAGCACTCGCGCGGGGGTCTCAGCCTACAATGAGCAGTTCTTC. V is TRBV28 and J is TRBJ2-1; 7 bases map to TRBD2. The CDR3 extends over 16 amino acids. CDR1 is MDHEN and CDR2 is SYDVKM in the germline V gene. The junction had 11 bases not matched to a gene; V was cut back by 7 bases and J by 2 bases.